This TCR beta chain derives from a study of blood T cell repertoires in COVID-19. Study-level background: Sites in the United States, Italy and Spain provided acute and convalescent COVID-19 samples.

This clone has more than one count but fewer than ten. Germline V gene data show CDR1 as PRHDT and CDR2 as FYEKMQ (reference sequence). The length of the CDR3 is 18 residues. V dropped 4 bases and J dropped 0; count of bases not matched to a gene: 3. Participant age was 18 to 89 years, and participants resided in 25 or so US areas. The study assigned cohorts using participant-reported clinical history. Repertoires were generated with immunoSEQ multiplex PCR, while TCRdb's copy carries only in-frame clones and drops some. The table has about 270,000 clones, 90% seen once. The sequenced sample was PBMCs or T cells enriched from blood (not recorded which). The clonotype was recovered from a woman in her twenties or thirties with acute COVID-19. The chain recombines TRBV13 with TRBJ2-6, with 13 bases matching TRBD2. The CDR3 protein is CASSSWTSGSSGANVLTF. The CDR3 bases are TGTGCCAGCAGCTCTTGGACTAGCGGGAGCTCTGGGGCCAACGTCCTGACTTTC.